The 18 T cell receptor beta chains reported below all come from one sample, sequenced in a study of T cell repertoires in cytomegalovirus infection. Their recognized antigens are unknown. One entry per CDR3 protein results from TCRdb running MiXCR on the reads. The sample shows 700,000 to 850,000 distinct CDR3 sequences, 30% to 35% of them seen only once. The material was cultured CD8+ T cells from PBMCs, obtained from culture after CMV antigen stimulation. Receptor source: a human donor in good health (CMV status not recorded). Some clones in this sample may be carry-over from other donors' samples.

The CDR3 nucleotides read TGTGCCATCACTTTGGACAGGGGGCATGGCTACACCTTC. Translating it yields CAITLDRGHGYTF. The J gene is TRBJ1-2, the V gene TRBV10-3, with TRBD1 matching 11 bases. J gave up 6 bases and V 7 bases, and 4 bases lay outside the gene matches. There are 13 residues in the CDR3. Germline V gene data show CDR1 as ENHRY and CDR2 as SYGVKD.

The sample holds many counts of this clonotype. The gene calls are TRBV6-5 and TRBJ2-1; D is uncertain. The V and J ends lost 0 bases and 7 bases respectively, with 7 bases between them. The CDR3 consists of 13 residues. The germline CDR1 and CDR2 sequences are MNHEY and SVGAGI. The CDR3, as DNA: TGTGCCAGCAGTTACTCTTGGGGAAATGAGCAGTTCTTC. Protein product: CASSYSWGNEQFF.

This clonotype was counted ten times or more. The chain combines TRBV28 with TRBJ1-5; D is unresolved. Germline CDR1 MDHEN, CDR2 SYDVKM. Trimming shortened V by 6 bases and J by 2 bases, and 17 bases separated the two germline ends. This CDR3 has 16 residues. The CDR3 protein is CASSPILGRGNQPQHF. The CDR3 coding sequence is TGTGCCAGCAGCCCAATCCTCGGGCGAGGCAATCAGCCCCAGCATTTT.

The gene calls are TRBV20-1 and TRBJ2-6, with 9 bases fitting TRBD1. Germline V gives CDR1 DFQATT, CDR2 SNEGSKA (reference sequence). The ends lost 3 bases at V and 1 base at J; junction bases unmatched: 4. This CDR3 comprises 16 residues. CDR3 sequence: CSARGQGTSGANVLTF. In DNA form, the CDR3 reads TGCAGTGCTAGGGGACAGGGTACTTCTGGGGCCAACGTCCTGACTTTC.

This sequence joins TRBV10-3 and TRBJ2-3; TRBD2 matches at 8 bases. The CDR3 is 14 amino acids. Germline CDR1 and CDR2: ENHRY and SYGVKD. With V trimmed by 3 bases and J by 5 bases, 4 bases remained unmatched. DNA of the CDR3: TGTGCCATCAGTGACCCCCGGGGGGGAGATACGCAGTATTTT. Translated: CAISDPRGGDTQYF.

This clonotype turned up a few times. The gene calls are TRBV11-2 and TRBJ2-3, with D possibly TRBD2 on 6 matching bases. This CDR3 region has 15 residues. Germline CDR1 is SGHAT and CDR2 is FQNNGV. V lost 4 bases and J 4 bases, leaving 15 bases between the germline ends. The CDR3, as DNA: TGTGCCAGCAGCTCCCCGCTGGGGGGTCCAGATACGCAGTATTTT. Its protein product is CASSSPLGGPDTQYF.

This sequence joins TRBV7-6 and TRBJ1-1, with no clear D. This CDR3 contains 13 residues. V dropped 1 base and J dropped 6 bases, with 9 bases sitting between them. In germline, CDR1 is SGHVS, CDR2 FNYEAQ. The CDR3 sequence is CASSLEPFAEAFF. For the CDR3, the DNA is TGTGCCAGCAGCTTAGAACCATTCGCTGAAGCTTTCTTT.

This clonotype was counted a few times. The chain carries TRBV7-9 and TRBJ2-7, with D possibly being TRBD1 or TRBD2 (5 bases each). This CDR3 is 14 amino acids long. V lost 4 bases to trimming and J lost 0 bases, with 10 bases between them. Germline values: CDR1 SEHNR, CDR2 FQNEAQ (reference sequence). The CDR3 DNA is TGTGCCAGCAGCTCGGGGCGTAGCTCCTACGAGCAGTACTTC. Encoded protein: CASSSGRSSYEQYF.

This clonotype appeared many times. An end of the junction does not agree with germline; a read error may underlie this. The chain has TRBV7-2 and TRBJ1-1; D is undetermined. The CDR3 extends over 13 amino acids. Germline V gives CDR1 SGHTA, CDR2 FQGNSA. CDR3 in amino acids: CASSLGSWSESFF. CDR3 coding DNA: TGTGCCAGCAGCTTAGGTAGTTGGAGTGAATCTTTCTTT.

This clonotype was seen only a few times. The chain links TRBV7-6 to TRBJ2-6; the D is unclear. There are 14 residues in the CDR3. V was trimmed by 8 bases and J by 2 bases, leaving 10 bases between them. The germline V gene encodes CDR1 SGHVS and CDR2 FNYEAQ. CDR3 DNA sequence: TGTGCCAGCGGTGGTCGGACTGGGGCCAACGTCCTGACTTTC. Amino acids: CASGGRTGANVLTF.

This clonotype was seen repeatedly, ten times or more. This rearrangement joins TRBV7-8 to TRBJ2-1; D gene ambiguous. This CDR3 has 12 amino acids. Trimming shortened V by 1 base and J by 10 bases, and 8 bases separated the two germline ends. CDR1 is SGHVS, CDR2 FQNEAQ, per germline. CDR3 nucleotides: TGTGCCAGCAGCTTAGGGCCGGACGAGCAGTTCTTC. Translated, it gives CASSLGPDEQFF.

This clonotype was detected only a few times. The CDR3 region is CASSHVRTDYYGYTF. DNA of the CDR3: TGTGCCAGCAGTCATGTCCGGACAGACTACTATGGCTACACCTTC. V and J are TRBV12-3 or TRBV12-4 and TRBJ1-2; D is perhaps TRBD1 (6 bases). Trimming removed 5 bases at V and 3 bases at J, with 16 bases between. The CDR3 totals 15 residues.

The V gene is TRBV7-9, the J gene TRBJ2-1; 9 bases align to TRBD1. The CDR3 sequence is 16 residues long. V trimming: 3 bases; J trimming: 1 base; junction bases outside the gene matches: 4. The germline CDR1 and CDR2 sequences are SEHNR and FQNEAQ (reference sequence). CDR3 DNA sequence: TGTGCCAGCAGCTTCACAGGGGGCAGATCCTACAATGAGCAGTTCTTC. Its protein is CASSFTGGRSYNEQFF.

This chain joins TRBV7-9 and TRBJ1-2; D unclear. V gave up 5 bases and J gave up 10 bases, with 11 bases separating them. The length of the CDR3 is 11 residues. Germline-derived CDR1 and CDR2 are SEHNR and FQNEAQ (reference sequence). CDR3 sequence (DNA): TGTGCCAGCAGCCTCGGGCCCAACTACACCTTC. As protein: CASSLGPNYTF.

This clonotype was counted between two and nine times. This chain links TRBV5-5 with TRBJ2-2; 7 bases map to TRBD2. Trimming cost V 10 bases and J 3 bases; bases outside gene matches: 3. CDR3 size: 12 residues. Germline V lookup: CDR1 SGHKS, CDR2 YYEKEE (reference sequence). The CDR3 loop is CAVRGDTGELFF. The CDR3 DNA is TGTGCCGTTCGGGGGGACACCGGGGAGCTGTTTTTT.

The chain combines TRBV4-1 with TRBJ1-4, with TRBD1 as a possible D gene (5 bases). V lost 0 bases and J 5 bases, leaving 10 bases between the germline ends. CDR3 length: 15 residues. CDR1 is MGHRA and CDR2 is YSYEKL in the germline V gene. This CDR3 reads CASSQEGRRNEKLFF. CDR3 in DNA: TGCGCCAGCAGCCAAGAGGGACGTCGGAATGAAAAACTGTTTTTT.

The CDR3 reads CASSYVTLGTGSTEAFF. CDR3 DNA: TGTGCCAGCAGTTACGTAACCCTGGGAACAGGGAGCACTGAAGCTTTCTTT. The chain joins TRBV6-6 to TRBJ1-1; D is perhaps TRBD1 (6 bases). The V end lost 2 bases, the J end lost 4 bases, and 20 bases lay between the germline ends. In germline, CDR1 is MNHNY, CDR2 SVGAGI (reference sequence). This CDR3 has 17 residues.

This clonotype was seen a handful of times. V usage is TRBV29-1 and J usage is TRBJ1-2; D unclear. CDR1 and CDR2 from the germline V gene are SQVTM and ANQGSEA. This CDR3 region has 12 residues. The V end lost 2 bases, the J end lost 4 bases, and 8 bases lay between the germline ends. CDR3 in DNA: TGCAGCGTTGAAAACGACGTCTATGGCTACACCTTC. Translated: CSVENDVYGYTF.